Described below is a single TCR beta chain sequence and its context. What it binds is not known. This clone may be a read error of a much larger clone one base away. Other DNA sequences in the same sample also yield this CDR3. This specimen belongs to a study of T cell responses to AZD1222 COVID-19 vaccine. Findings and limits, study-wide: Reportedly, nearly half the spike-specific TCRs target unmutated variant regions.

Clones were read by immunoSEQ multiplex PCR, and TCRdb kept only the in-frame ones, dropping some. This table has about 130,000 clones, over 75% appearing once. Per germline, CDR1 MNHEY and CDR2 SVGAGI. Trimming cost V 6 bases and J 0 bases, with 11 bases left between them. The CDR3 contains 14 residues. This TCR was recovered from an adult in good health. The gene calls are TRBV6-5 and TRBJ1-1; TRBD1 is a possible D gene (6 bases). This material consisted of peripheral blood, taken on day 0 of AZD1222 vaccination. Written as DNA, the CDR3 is TGTGCCAGCAGAAAACAGGGCATGAACACTGAAGCTTTCTTT. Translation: CASRKQGMNTEAFF.